The subject of this entry is one T cell receptor (beta chain). Its antigen is currently unknown. The entry originates in a study of shared clonotypes between healthy human individuals. Study outcomes and limitations: Clonotype sharing among donors likely depends on sequencing depth. In contrast to clonotypes shared by all four donors, non-shared clonotypes had lower generation probabilities. Although depth was large, rarefaction showed that sequencing of the sorted subsets was incomplete.

A deep-level run was used for the assay. Using immunoSEQ multiplex PCR, the repertoire was profiled, and TCRdb retains in-frame clones only, with some absent. The sample carries around 1.1 million clones, approximately 77% recorded once. Deletions cut 0 bases from V and 6 bases from J, with 11 bases between. The length of the CDR3 is 14 residues. Germline CDR1 and CDR2: SGHTA and FQGNSA. The sequence was collected from a man between 18 and 35 years old in good health. Some clones in this sample may be carry-over from other donors' samples. This sequence joins TRBV7-2 and TRBJ1-1; no reliable D call. Input material: memory CD4+ T cells from PBMCs. Specified subset: CD45RA-negative fraction. This chain's CDR3 is CASSLAYSPPEAFF. As DNA, the CDR3 is TGTGCCAGCAGCTTAGCCTACAGTCCCCCTGAAGCTTTCTTT. Complete variable domain (other parts from reference TRBV7-2 and TRBJ1-1): GAGVSQSPSNKVTEKGKDVELRCDPISGHTALYWYRQSLGQGLEFLIYFQGNSAPDKSGLPSDRFSAERTGGSVSTLTIQRTQQEDSAVYLCASSLAYSPPEAFFGQGTRLTVV.